This T cell receptor beta chain was identified during a study of T cells expressing NK-cell markers (TCRdb year 2020). Regarding the research as a whole: Three sorted T-cell subsets (CD3+CD56+NKG2C+, CD3+CD56+NKG2C- and CD3+CD56-NKG2C+) from fewer than 10 donors had their TCR beta-chain repertoires profiled. Among the eight sequenced donors, only one was HCMV-seronegative, while the other seven were HCMV-seropositive. The study sequenced eight donors, all healthy volunteers chosen at random: three men and five women. Illumina HiSeq 2000/2500, MiSeq or NextSeq was used to sequence libraries as 2 x 150 bp reads. Paper-wide results and their limitations: It remained unclear whether the expanded NKG2C-expressing T cell clones were specific for HCMV antigens. For six donors, the dominant CD3+CD56+NKG2C+ clonotypes were among the top 10 CD8+ clonotypes and accounted for about 1.0-7.5% of CD8+ T cells. Those dominant clonotypes were again the most abundant among CD3+CD56-NKG2C+ cells in four donors, at about 28.3-65%.

The run used an Illumina HiSeq 2000. TCR beta cDNA libraries were prepared using 5'RACE template switching, which introduced a universal primer site and unique molecular identifiers. cDNA synthesis was primed from the TCR beta constant segment and was followed by two successive PCR amplification steps. Concerning the study's data processing: MIGEC was used to demultiplex reads and group reads by UMI, and MiTCR was used to assemble and quantify clonotypes. To exclude erroneous sequences, any TCR cDNA sequence not supported by at least two reads was discarded. The tcR package was used for downstream repertoire analysis, with clonotypes matched between fractions based on CDR3 nucleotide sequence plus V segment. VDJmatch was used to annotate antigen specificity against VDJdb, with one amino acid substitution allowed in CDR3. With the reads reprocessed by TCRdb, a single entry stands for each CDR3 protein sequence and no DNA is reported. TCRdb's processing, not the authors' own work, is the source of the V and J calls. The data table for this sample lists 300,000 or so distinct CDR3 sequences. The biggest ten clones account for around 4% of the sample.

To determine HCMV serostatus, a commercial ELISA kit was used to detect HCMV-specific IgG in serum. Ficoll density gradient centrifugation was used to isolate peripheral blood mononuclear cells from blood. Its CDR3 holds 16 amino acids, cysteine through phenylalanine. Only the protein sequence is given. The CDR1 and CDR2 encoded by the germline V gene are LGHNA and YNFKEQ. Concerning this clonotype itself: The specificity of this receptor is unknown.

The origin of this receptor is a woman between 18 and 70 years old in good health. The sample was blood T cells: a sorted CD56 or NKG2C T cell subset, CD4+ or CD8+ T cells, or bulk PBMC T cells (not recorded which). In this chain, TRBV4-2 is recombined with TRBJ2-1; TCRdb outputs TRBD2, but without DNA this stays unchecked. The CDR3 region: CASSQPTSGRASEQFF.